Following are 28 T cell receptor beta chains from one sample sequenced in a study of T cell responses to AZD1222 COVID-19 vaccine. The table came from immunoSEQ multiplex PCR; TCRdb's copy has only in-frame clones and leaves some out. Seen here are 100,000 to 150,000 clones, over 75% observed once, and the top ten hold about 6%. This specimen was peripheral blood, taken on day 0 of AZD1222 vaccination. Receptors were obtained from an adult in good health.

This rearrangement joins TRBV2 to TRBJ2-5, with D unresolved. The V gene lost 7 bases and the J gene lost 4 bases, with 10 bases spanning the gap. Germline CDR1 SNHLY, CDR2 FYNNEI. The CDR3 runs 12 residues. CDR3 region: CASMGLGETQYF. The CDR3 DNA reads TGTGCCAGCATGGGTCTAGGAGAGACCCAGTACTTC.

This clone was counted a single time. The V gene is TRBV6-5, the J gene TRBJ1-2; the match to TRBD1 covers 11 bases. This CDR3 is built from 13 residues. Germline-derived CDR1 and CDR2 are MNHEY and SVGAGI. The V and J ends lost 8 bases and 11 bases, in that order; junction bases with no gene match: 10. This chain's CDR3 is CASRPGTGGRYTF. In nucleotides, the CDR3 is TGTGCCAGCCGCCCCGGGACAGGGGGGCGGTACACCTTC.

The V and J genes are TRBV7-2 and TRBJ2-7; 9 bases are shared with TRBD1. CDR1 is SGHTA and CDR2 is FQGNSA in the germline V gene. V shed 5 bases, J shed 7 bases, and the junction held 6 bases outside the gene matches. This CDR3 region has 13 residues. The CDR3, as DNA: TGTGCCAGCAGCCCAGACAGGGGGAAGGAGCAGTACTTC. Translated, it gives CASSPDRGKEQYF.

The chain is built from TRBV28 and TRBJ1-1, with a tentative D call TRBD1 (5 bases). This CDR3 is 13 amino acids long. Germline V gene data show CDR1 as MDHEN and CDR2 as SYDVKM. The germline V and J ends were trimmed by 8 bases and 0 bases, with 10 bases remaining between them. The CDR3 protein is CASEGHLNTEAFF. Written as DNA, the CDR3 is TGTGCCAGCGAGGGGCACCTGAACACTGAAGCTTTCTTT.

This rearrangement joins TRBV5-6 to TRBJ2-5; D call uncertain. Trimming left V 1 base short and J 10 bases short, with 20 bases between. CDR3 length: 15 amino acids. The germline V gene encodes CDR1 SGHDT and CDR2 YYEEEE. CDR3 bases: TGTGCCAGCAGCTTGTCTCAAGATAGGGCAGTGCTCCAGTACTTC. This sequence encodes CASSLSQDRAVLQYF.

This clone was counted a single time. The chain couples TRBV7-9 to TRBJ2-7; 10 bases align to TRBD1. V trimming: 6 bases; J trimming: 6 bases; junction bases outside the gene matches: 5. Germline CDR1 reads SEHNR; CDR2 reads FQNEAQ (reference sequence). The CDR3 sequence is 13 residues long. The CDR3 here is CASRKTGGGEQYF. The CDR3 coding sequence is TGTGCCAGCAGAAAGACAGGGGGCGGCGAGCAGTACTTC. The variable domain in full, with the rest retrieved from reference TRBV7-9 and TRBJ2-7, is DTGVSQNPRHKITKRGQNVTFRCDPISEHNRLYWYRQTLGQGPEFLTYFQNEAQLEKSRLLSDRFSAERPKGSFSTLEIQRTEQGDSAMYLCASRKTGGGEQYFGPGTRLTVT.

This chain links TRBV6-5 with TRBJ1-3, with a weak D call TRBD1 (5 bases). Looked up from germline, CDR1 is MNHEY and CDR2 is SVGAGI. Trimming took 0 bases from V and 4 from J, leaving 10 bases between them. The CDR3 consists of 15 residues. The CDR3 protein is CASSYSDGAGNTIYF. DNA for the CDR3: TGTGCCAGCAGTTACTCTGACGGGGCCGGAAACACCATATATTTT.

This chain links TRBV11-2 with TRBJ1-6; D is possibly TRBD1 (6 bases). V was shortened by 6 bases and J by 6 bases, with 15 bases between the two germline ends. Germline V lookup: CDR1 SGHAT, CDR2 FQNNGV. CDR3 length: 15 residues. The CDR3 is CASRRGGSGNSPLHF. In nucleotides, the CDR3 is TGTGCCAGCAGGCGAGGGGGGTCGGGTAATTCACCCCTCCACTTT.

The chain has TRBV5-1 and TRBJ2-7; the D is unclear. CDR1 is SGHRS and CDR2 is YFSETQ in the germline V gene. This CDR3 is built from 13 residues. Trimming stripped 0 bases from V and 3 bases from J, with 7 bases between. For the CDR3, the DNA is TGCGCCAGCAGCTTGGACAGCGTCTACGAGCAGTACTTC. Its protein product is CASSLDSVYEQYF.

The chain employs TRBV6-5 and TRBJ1-5; no definite D call. Trimming pared 2 bases from V and 2 bases from J, leaving 4 bases between. CDR1 is MNHEY, CDR2 SVGAGI, per germline. CDR3 size: 13 residues. CDR3 sequence: CASSYGGNQPQHF. The CDR3 DNA sequence: TGTGCCAGCAGTTACGGGGGCAATCAGCCCCAGCATTTT.

This chain joins TRBV24-1 and TRBJ1-1; the D is unclear. Trimming pared 7 bases from V and 8 bases from J, leaving 4 bases between. The germline CDR1 and CDR2 sequences are KGHDR and SFDVKD. The CDR3 sequence is 9 residues long. CDR3 residues: CATRTEAFF. CDR3 nucleotides: TGTGCCACCAGGACAGAAGCTTTCTTT.

The J gene is TRBJ2-5, the V gene TRBV18; 13 nucleotides match TRBD2. This CDR3 has 18 amino acids. Trimming cost V 3 bases and J 3 bases; bases outside gene matches: 10. In germline, CDR1 is KGHSH, CDR2 LQKENI. The CDR3, as DNA: TGTGCCAGCTCACCCGAACTGCCGACTAGCGGGGGGAAAGAGACCCAGTACTTC. Protein product: CASSPELPTSGGKETQYF. The complete variable domain, with remaining parts taken from reference TRBV18 and TRBJ2-5, reads NAGVMQNPRHLVRRRGQEARLRCSPMKGHSHVYWYRQLPEEGLKFMVYLQKENIIDESGMPKERFSAEFPKEGPSILRIQQVVRGDSAAYFCASSPELPTSGGKETQYFGPGTRLLVL.

This rearrangement joins TRBV12-3 or TRBV12-4 to TRBJ1-6; a weak D match, TRBD1 (5 bases). CDR3 length equals 13 residues. V was trimmed by 2 bases and J by 10 bases, leaving 9 bases between them. The CDR3 protein is CASSLLGVSPLHF. The CDR3 DNA follows: TGTGCCAGCAGTTTATTAGGGGTGTCACCCCTCCACTTT.

This chain links TRBV29-1 with TRBJ2-1, with 8 bases matching TRBD2. CDR1 and CDR2 (germline): SQVTM, ANQGSEA. The J segment lost 0 bases and the V segment lost 1 base, leaving 8 bases of the junction unmatched. This CDR3 is 17 amino acids long. The CDR3 DNA sequence: TGCAGCGTTGAAGGGGACGGGGGGGCCCTCTCCTACAATGAGCAGTTCTTC. It translates to CSVEGDGGALSYNEQFF.

This chain uses TRBV28 with TRBJ1-6; the match to TRBD1 covers 10 bases. J gave up 8 bases and V 5 bases, and 6 bases lay outside the gene matches. Germline CDR1 and CDR2: MDHEN and SYDVKM. This CDR3 has 15 residues. CDR3 coding DNA: TGTGCCAGCAGTCCTCGGGGGACAGGGGATTCACCCCTCCACTTT. It is translated as CASSPRGTGDSPLHF.

This clone was observed at least ten times. CDR3 sequence reads: CASSERENTEAFF. The CDR3, as DNA: TGTGCCAGCAGTGAACGGGAGAACACTGAAGCTTTCTTT. V usage is TRBV6-1 and J usage is TRBJ1-1; no reliable D call. Germline CDR1 reads MNHNS; CDR2 reads SASEGT. The length of the CDR3 is 13 residues. V was pared by 2 bases and J by 1 base, with 5 bases between.

This clone was observed a single time. J is TRBJ1-5 and V is TRBV9; D is unclear. V was clipped by 0 bases and J by 7 bases, with 14 bases between them. This CDR3 contains 15 residues. CDR1 and CDR2 from the germline V gene are SGDLS and YYNGEE. CDR3 sequence: CASSVASPYSQPQHF. CDR3 nucleotide sequence: TGTGCCAGCAGCGTAGCTTCCCCCTACAGCCAGCCCCAGCATTTT.

The rearrangement joins TRBV3-1 (or the pseudogene TRBV3-2) to TRBJ1-5, with a tentative D call TRBD1 (6 bases). V lost 1 base to trimming and J lost 2 bases, with 9 bases between them. Germline V gives CDR1 LGHDT, CDR2 YNNKEL (reference sequence). The CDR3 runs to 15 residues. The CDR3 region has the DNA TGTGCCAGCAGCCAAGCCGGGGGCGGCAATCAGCCCCAGCATTTT. Translation gives CASSQAGGGNQPQHF.

J is TRBJ1-3 and V is TRBV2, with 8 bases aligning to TRBD1. This CDR3 comprises 15 residues. V lost 5 bases, J lost 4 bases, and 7 bases stayed unmatched. Germline CDR1 SNHLY, CDR2 FYNNEI. The CDR3 region is CASSKNRGSGNTIYF. For the CDR3, the DNA is TGTGCCAGCAGTAAAAACAGGGGGTCCGGAAACACCATATATTTT.

The rearrangement links TRBV10-3 to TRBJ1-5, with D possibly being TRBD1 (5 bases). The V end lost 3 bases, the J end lost 1 base, and 10 bases lay between the germline ends. The CDR3 is 15 residues long. The germline CDR1 and CDR2 sequences are ENHRY and SYGVKD. CDR3 in amino acids: CAISDPGRSNQPQHF. The DNA for the CDR3 is TGTGCCATCAGTGATCCAGGGAGGAGCAATCAGCCCCAGCATTTT.

V gene TRBV11-3 combines with J gene TRBJ1-3; D may be TRBD1 (5 bases). The germline V gene encodes CDR1 SGHNT and CDR2 YENEEA. CDR3 length: 14 residues. The V gene lost 5 bases and the J gene lost 0 bases, with 8 bases spanning the gap. The CDR3: CASSQRGSGNTIYF. The CDR3 coding sequence is TGTGCCAGCAGCCAGAGGGGCTCTGGAAACACCATATATTTT. Drawing the rest from reference TRBV11-3 and TRBJ1-3, the complete variable domain is EAGVVQSPRYKIIEKKQPVAFWCNPISGHNTLYWYLQNLGQGPELLIRYENEEAVDDSQLPKDRFSAERLKGVDSTLKIQPAELGDSAVYLCASSQRGSGNTIYFGEGSWLTVV.

The chain links TRBV5-4 to TRBJ2-7; 8 bases fit TRBD2. This CDR3 has 13 amino acids. J was trimmed by 6 bases and V by 2 bases; bases with no gene match: 4. In germline, CDR1 is SGHNT, CDR2 YYREEE (reference sequence). The CDR3 nucleotides read TGTGCCAGCAGCTTACGGGGGGGTATCGAGCAGTACTTC. Protein product: CASSLRGGIEQYF. Based on the CDR3 plus reference TRBV5-4 and TRBJ2-7, the full variable domain is ETGVTQSPTHLIKTRGQQVTLRCSSQSGHNTVSWYQQALGQGPQFIFQYYREEENGRGNFPPRFSGLQFPNYSSELNVNALELDDSALYLCASSLRGGIEQYFGPGTRLTVT.

Concerning this clone itself: Other DNA sequences from this sample encode an identical CDR3 as well. V usage is TRBV6-1 and J usage is TRBJ1-3; no reliable D call. Trimming pared 0 bases from V and 4 bases from J, leaving 7 bases between. The CDR3 is made up of 14 amino acids. Per germline, CDR1 MNHNS and CDR2 SASEGT. As DNA, the CDR3 is TGTGCCAGCAGTGAAGCGCCCCGAGGAAACACCATATATTTT. Protein product: CASSEAPRGNTIYF.

This clone was observed a few times. This rearrangement joins TRBV18 to TRBJ2-5; D not certain. Germline lookup yields CDR1 KGHSH and CDR2 LQKENI. V was cut by 4 bases and J by 2 bases, with 8 bases left in between. The CDR3 extends over 13 amino acids. The CDR3 region has the DNA TGTGCCAGCTCACTTGGCTTACAAGAGACCCAGTACTTC. Encoded protein: CASSLGLQETQYF.

The chain uses TRBV11-3 and TRBJ2-7; 10 bases map to TRBD1. Germline V gene sequence: CDR1 SGHNT, CDR2 YENEEA. This CDR3 has 16 residues. Losses at the gene ends were 6 bases for V and 1 base for J; bases not matched to a gene: 9. The CDR3 loop is CASRSGTGDFSYEQYF. The CDR3 region has the DNA TGTGCCAGCAGATCCGGGACAGGGGACTTTTCCTACGAGCAGTACTTC. Together with reference TRBV11-3 and TRBJ2-7, the CDR3 gives the full variable domain: EAGVVQSPRYKIIEKKQPVAFWCNPISGHNTLYWYLQNLGQGPELLIRYENEEAVDDSQLPKDRFSAERLKGVDSTLKIQPAELGDSAVYLCASRSGTGDFSYEQYFGPGTRLTVT.

This clone appeared once. The J gene is TRBJ1-5, the V gene TRBV19; TRBD1 is a possible D gene (6 bases). Trimming shortened V by 0 bases and J by 1 base, and 10 bases separated the two germline ends. The CDR3 runs 16 residues. Per the germline V gene, CDR1 is LNHDA and CDR2 is SQIVND (reference sequence). The CDR3: CASSIDRQASNQPQHF. The DNA of the CDR3 is TGTGCCAGTAGTATAGATCGACAGGCCAGCAATCAGCCCCAGCATTTT.

This clone was seen just once. This CDR3 is CASSSRQGISYNEQFF. CDR3 coding DNA: TGTGCCAGTAGTTCCCGACAGGGGATCTCCTACAATGAGCAGTTCTTC. V usage is TRBV19 and J usage is TRBJ2-1, with 8 bases matching TRBD1. The CDR3 loop spans 16 amino acids. Germline V gives CDR1 LNHDA, CDR2 SQIVND (reference sequence). Losses at the gene ends were 5 bases for V and 0 bases for J; bases not matched to a gene: 6.

This chain joins TRBV5-5 and TRBJ2-7, with a tentative D call TRBD1 (6 bases). The CDR3 totals 14 residues. Germline CDR1 is SGHKS and CDR2 is YYEKEE (reference sequence). V lost 7 bases to trimming and J lost 2 bases, with 16 bases between them. Here the CDR3 DNA reads TGTGCCAGCGCTTTGGACGGGACAACCTACGAGCAGTACTTC. Protein sequence: CASALDGTTYEQYF.